This TCR beta chain emerged from a study of early T cells in non-severe SARS-CoV-2 infection. The wider study: Bulk RNA taken from unsorted whole blood was sequenced, leaving chains unpaired. Study-level findings and limits: Using VDJdb, the matching emphasized anti-spike CD8 responses while missing private and CD4 specificities.

Each cDNA molecule carried a unique molecular identifier. TCRdb fed the 5' RACE reads into MiXCR, producing one record per CDR3 protein. Of tens of thousands of distinct CDR3 sequences detected, 4.3% appear once; the ten largest clones hold 15% to 19%. Losses at the gene ends were 6 bases for V and 12 bases for J; bases not matched to a gene: 9. CDR3 length equals 14 residues. Looked up from germline, CDR1 is MNHEY and CDR2 is SVGEGT. Of note for this clonotype: Antigen unknown.

The sequenced sample was whole blood. This TCR was sampled from an adult who was a healthcare worker with PCR-confirmed SARS-CoV-2 infection or an uninfected control (not recorded which). The chain carries TRBV6-2 or TRBV6-3 and TRBJ1-6; 9 nucleotides match TRBD1. DNA for the CDR3: TGTGCCAGCAGACGTCCCGGGACAGGGATACCCCTCCACTTT. Its translation: CASRRPGTGIPLHF.